This TCR beta chain is from a study of blood T cell repertoires in COVID-19. Study overall: Material from acute and convalescent COVID-19 was sourced from the United States, Italy and Spain. Sources were T cells, B-cell-depleted T cells, or PBMCs; the material itself was cDNA or gDNA.

This clone turned up a few times. The germline V gene has CDR1 KGHSH and CDR2 LQKENI. V shed 4 bases, J shed 7 bases, and the junction held 4 bases outside the gene matches. CDR3 length: 14 residues. TCRdb keeps only in-frame clones here, not all; method: immunoSEQ multiplex PCR. This sample has 210,000 or so clones, with roughly 80% found just once. The chain uses TRBV18 and TRBJ1-4; TRBD1 aligns across 9 bases. Sequenced material: peripheral blood. The source of this sequence is a human donor in a cohort sampled during active COVID-19. The CDR3 spells CASSRTGVREKLFF. For the CDR3, the DNA is TGTGCCAGCTCACGGACAGGGGTACGTGAAAAACTGTTTTTT.